This TCR beta chain originates from a study of lymphopenia after photon versus proton radiotherapy. The CDR3 runs 14 residues. Germline-derived CDR1 and CDR2 are SGHVS and FQNEAQ. Trimming shortened V by 4 bases and J by 4 bases, and 12 bases separated the two germline ends. Study outcomes and limitations: Post-nadir TCR diversity decline inversely tracked overall survival among those who died. Oligoclonal CD8+ Temra expansion after nadir drove photon patients' diversity drop. Under photons, naive T cells and diversity fell while effector/memory populations rose.

Repertoires were generated with immunoSEQ multiplex PCR, while TCRdb's copy carries only in-frame clones and drops some. Among approximately 16,000 clones listed, 70% to 90% were seen once. Turning to this clone: The antigen is unknown.

The sequencing used peripheral blood, collected from a patient treated with proton-based radiotherapy. The TCR sequence derives from a man aged 65-85 years with pancreatic cancer. This rearrangement joins TRBV7-8 to TRBJ2-3, with D uncertain. CDR3 coding DNA: TGTGCCAGCAGCTCTACGGTGGCGCCAGATACGCAGTATTTT. Translated, it gives CASSSTVAPDTQYF.